The T cell receptor beta chain described here comes from a study of CD8 T cells in Susac syndrome. V shed 3 bases and J shed 4 bases, with 15 bases lying between them. There are 15 residues in the CDR3. Germline CDR1 MNHEY, CDR2 SMNVEV (reference sequence). Random-hexamer reverse transcription was applied to about 0.45 to 1 ug RNA. TCRdb recomputed calls from the immunoSEQ multiplex PCR reads with MiXCR, one row per CDR3 protein. The data show about 210,000 distinct CDR3 sequences, with approximately 93% seen just once and roughly 0.096% held by the top ten. CD8+ and CD4+ T cells from blood underwent TCR beta sequencing.

The gene calls are TRBV27 and TRBJ1-1, with D perhaps matching TRBD1 (5 bases). The source of this sequence is a human donor in good health. Sequencing used CD4+ T cells from PBMCs. In nucleotides, the CDR3 is TGTGCCAGCAGTTTCGGGAGGGGCGCGATCACTGAAGCTTTCTTT. As protein: CASSFGRGAITEAFF.